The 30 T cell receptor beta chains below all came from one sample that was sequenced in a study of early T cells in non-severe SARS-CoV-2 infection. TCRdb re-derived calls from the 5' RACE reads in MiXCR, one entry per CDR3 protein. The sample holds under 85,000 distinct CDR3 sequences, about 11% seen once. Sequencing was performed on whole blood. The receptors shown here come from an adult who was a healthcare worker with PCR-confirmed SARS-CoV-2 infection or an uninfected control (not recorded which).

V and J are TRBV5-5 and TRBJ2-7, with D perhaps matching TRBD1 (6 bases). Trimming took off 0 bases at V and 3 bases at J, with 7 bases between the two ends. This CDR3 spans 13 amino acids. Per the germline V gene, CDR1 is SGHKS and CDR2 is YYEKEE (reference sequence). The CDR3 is CASSLAQGYEQYF. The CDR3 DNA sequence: TGTGCCAGCAGCTTGGCACAGGGCTACGAGCAGTACTTC.

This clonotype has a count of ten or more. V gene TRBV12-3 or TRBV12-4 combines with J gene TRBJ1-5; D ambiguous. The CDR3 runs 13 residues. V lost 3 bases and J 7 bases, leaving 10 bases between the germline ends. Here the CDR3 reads CASSFFGWQPQHF. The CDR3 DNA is TGTGCCAGCAGTTTCTTCGGTTGGCAGCCCCAGCATTTT.

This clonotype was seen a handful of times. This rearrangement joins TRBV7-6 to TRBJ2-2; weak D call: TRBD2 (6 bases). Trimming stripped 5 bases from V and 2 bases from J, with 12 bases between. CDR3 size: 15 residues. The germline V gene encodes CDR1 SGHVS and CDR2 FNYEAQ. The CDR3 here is CASSPGLRNTGELFF. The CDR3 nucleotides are TGTGCCAGCAGCCCGGGACTGCGAAACACCGGGGAGCTGTTTTTT.

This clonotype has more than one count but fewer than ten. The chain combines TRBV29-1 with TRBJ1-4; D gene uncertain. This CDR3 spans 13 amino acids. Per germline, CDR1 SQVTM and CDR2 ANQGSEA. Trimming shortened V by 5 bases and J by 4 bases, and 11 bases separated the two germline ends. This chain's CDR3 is CSVKFPNNEKLFF. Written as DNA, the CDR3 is TGCAGCGTTAAGTTCCCGAATAATGAAAAACTGTTTTTT.

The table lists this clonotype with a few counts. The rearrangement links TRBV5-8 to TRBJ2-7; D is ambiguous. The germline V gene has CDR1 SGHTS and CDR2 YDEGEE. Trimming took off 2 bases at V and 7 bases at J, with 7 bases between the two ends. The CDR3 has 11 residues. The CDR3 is CASSFLREQYF. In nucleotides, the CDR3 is TGTGCCAGCAGCTTTCTGAGGGAGCAGTACTTC.

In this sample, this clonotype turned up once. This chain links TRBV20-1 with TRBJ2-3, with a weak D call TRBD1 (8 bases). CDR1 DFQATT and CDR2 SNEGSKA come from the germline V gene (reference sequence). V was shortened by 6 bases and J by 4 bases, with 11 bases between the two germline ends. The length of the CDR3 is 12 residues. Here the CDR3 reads CSATGGADTQYF. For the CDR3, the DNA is TGCAGTGCCACAGGGGGGGCAGATACGCAGTATTTT.

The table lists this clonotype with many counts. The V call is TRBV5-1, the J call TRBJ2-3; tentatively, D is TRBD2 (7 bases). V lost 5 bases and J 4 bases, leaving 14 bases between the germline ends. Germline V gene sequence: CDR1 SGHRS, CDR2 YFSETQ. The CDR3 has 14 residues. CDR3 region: CASSSGGLSDTQYF. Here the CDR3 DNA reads TGCGCCAGCAGTTCCGGGGGGCTGTCAGATACGCAGTATTTT.

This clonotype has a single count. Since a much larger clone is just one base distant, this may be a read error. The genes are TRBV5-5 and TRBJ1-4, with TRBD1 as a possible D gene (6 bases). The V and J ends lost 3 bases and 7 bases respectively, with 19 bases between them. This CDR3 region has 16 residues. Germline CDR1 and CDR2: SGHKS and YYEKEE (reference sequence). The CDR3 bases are TGTGCCAGCAGCTCGATGAAGGGGGGCAGAGGTGAAAAACTGTTTTTT. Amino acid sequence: CASSSMKGGRGEKLFF.

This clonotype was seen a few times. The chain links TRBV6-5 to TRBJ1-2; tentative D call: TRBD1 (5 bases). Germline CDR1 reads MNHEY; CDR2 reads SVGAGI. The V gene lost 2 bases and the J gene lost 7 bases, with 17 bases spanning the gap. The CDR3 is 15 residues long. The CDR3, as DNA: TGTGCCAGCAGTTACCTCCGGCCGGGGACTGGTGGCTACACCTTC. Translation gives CASSYLRPGTGGYTF.

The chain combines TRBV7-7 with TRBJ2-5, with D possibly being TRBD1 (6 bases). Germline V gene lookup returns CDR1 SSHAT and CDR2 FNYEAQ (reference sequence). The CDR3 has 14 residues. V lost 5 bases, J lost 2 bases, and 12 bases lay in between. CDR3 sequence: CASSRAGAQETQYF. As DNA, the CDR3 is TGTGCCAGCAGCCGGGCAGGGGCTCAAGAGACCCAGTACTTC.

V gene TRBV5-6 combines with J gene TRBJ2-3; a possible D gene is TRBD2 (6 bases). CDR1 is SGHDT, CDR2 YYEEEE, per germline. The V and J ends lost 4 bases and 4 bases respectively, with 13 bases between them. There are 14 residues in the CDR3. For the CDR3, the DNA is TGTGCCAGCAGCCAGCCGGCGGGACCAGATACGCAGTATTTT. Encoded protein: CASSQPAGPDTQYF. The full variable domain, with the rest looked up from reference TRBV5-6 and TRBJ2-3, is DAGVTQSPTHLIKTRGQQVTLRCSPKSGHDTVSWYQQALGQGPQFIFQYYEEEERQRGNFPDRFSGHQFPNYSSELNVNALLLGDSALYLCASSQPAGPDTQYFGPGTRLTVL.

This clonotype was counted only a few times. CDR3 coding DNA: TGCAGCGGGCGACTAGCGGGAGAAGAGACCCAGTACTTC. Its translation: CSGRLAGEETQYF. The chain combines TRBV29-1 with TRBJ2-5; 12 nucleotides line up with TRBD2. Losses at the gene ends were 7 bases for V and 3 bases for J; bases not matched to a gene: 3. This CDR3 contains 13 residues. In germline, CDR1 is SQVTM, CDR2 ANQGSEA.

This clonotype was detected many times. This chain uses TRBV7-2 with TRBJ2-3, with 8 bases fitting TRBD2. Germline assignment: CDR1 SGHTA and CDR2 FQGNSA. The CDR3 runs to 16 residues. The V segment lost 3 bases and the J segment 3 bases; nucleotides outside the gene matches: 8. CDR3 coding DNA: TGTGCCAGCAGCTTGGGAGCGGGAGTGGGTACAGATACGCAGTATTTT. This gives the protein CASSLGAGVGTDTQYF.

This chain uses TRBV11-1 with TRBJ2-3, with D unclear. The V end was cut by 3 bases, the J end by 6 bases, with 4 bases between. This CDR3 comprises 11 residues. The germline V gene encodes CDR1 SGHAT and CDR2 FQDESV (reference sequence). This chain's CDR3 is CASSFIDTQYF. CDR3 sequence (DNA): TGTGCCAGCAGCTTCATCGATACGCAGTATTTT.

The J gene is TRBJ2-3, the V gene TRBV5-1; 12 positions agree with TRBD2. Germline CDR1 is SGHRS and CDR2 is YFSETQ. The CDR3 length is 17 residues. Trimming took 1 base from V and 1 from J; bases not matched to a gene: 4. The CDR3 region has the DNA TGCGCCAGCAGCTTGCGCCGACTAGCGGGGGGCACAGATACGCAGTATTTT. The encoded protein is CASSLRRLAGGTDTQYF.

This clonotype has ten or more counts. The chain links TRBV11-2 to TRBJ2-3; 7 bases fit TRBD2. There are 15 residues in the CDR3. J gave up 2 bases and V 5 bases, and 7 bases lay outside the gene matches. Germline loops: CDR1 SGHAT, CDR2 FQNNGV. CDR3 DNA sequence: TGTGCCAGCAGCCCTGAGCGGGGACTCACAGATACGCAGTATTTT. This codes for CASSPERGLTDTQYF.

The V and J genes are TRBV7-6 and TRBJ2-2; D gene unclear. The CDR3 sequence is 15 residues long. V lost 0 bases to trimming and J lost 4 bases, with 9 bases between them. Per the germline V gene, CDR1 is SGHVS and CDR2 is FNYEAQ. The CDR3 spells CASSLAPQITGELFF. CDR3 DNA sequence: TGTGCCAGCAGCTTAGCACCGCAAATCACCGGGGAGCTGTTTTTT.

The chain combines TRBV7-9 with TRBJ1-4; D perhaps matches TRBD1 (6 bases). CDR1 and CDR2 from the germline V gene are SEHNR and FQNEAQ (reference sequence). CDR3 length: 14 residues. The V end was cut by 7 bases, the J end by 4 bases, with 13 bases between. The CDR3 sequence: CASNLRGDNEKLFF. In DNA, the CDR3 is TGTGCCAGCAACCTCAGGGGAGATAATGAAAAACTGTTTTTT.

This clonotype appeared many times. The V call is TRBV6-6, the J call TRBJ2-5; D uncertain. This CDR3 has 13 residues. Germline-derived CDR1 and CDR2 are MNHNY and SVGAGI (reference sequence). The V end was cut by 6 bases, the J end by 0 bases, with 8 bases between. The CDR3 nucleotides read TGTGCCAGCAGCCCCTACCACCAAGAGACCCAGTACTTC. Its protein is CASSPYHQETQYF.

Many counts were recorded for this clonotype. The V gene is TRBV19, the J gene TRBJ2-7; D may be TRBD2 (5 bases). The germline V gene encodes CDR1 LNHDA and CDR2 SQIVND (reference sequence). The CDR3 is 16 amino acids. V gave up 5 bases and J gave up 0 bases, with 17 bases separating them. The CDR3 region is CASSQRRALHSYEQYF. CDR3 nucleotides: TGTGCCAGTAGTCAAAGGCGGGCGCTACACTCCTACGAGCAGTACTTC. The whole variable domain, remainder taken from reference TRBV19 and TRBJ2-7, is DGGITQSPKYLFRKEGQNVTLSCEQNLNHDAMYWYRQDPGQGLRLIYYSQIVNDFQKGDIAEGYSVSREKKESFPLTVTSAQKNPTAFYLCASSQRRALHSYEQYFGPGTRLTVT.

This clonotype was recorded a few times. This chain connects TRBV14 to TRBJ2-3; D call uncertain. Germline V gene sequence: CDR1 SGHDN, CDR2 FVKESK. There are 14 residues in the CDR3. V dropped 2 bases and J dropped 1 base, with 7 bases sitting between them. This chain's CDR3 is CASSQFRGTDTQYF. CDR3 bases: TGTGCCAGCAGCCAATTCAGAGGCACAGATACGCAGTATTTT.

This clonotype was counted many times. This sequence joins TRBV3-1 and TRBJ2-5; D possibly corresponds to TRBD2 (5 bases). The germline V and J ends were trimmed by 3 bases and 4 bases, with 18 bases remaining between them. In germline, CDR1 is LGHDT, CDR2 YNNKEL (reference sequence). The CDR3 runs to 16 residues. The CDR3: CASSHEDGRLRETQYF. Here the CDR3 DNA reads TGTGCCAGCAGCCATGAAGATGGGAGACTACGAGAGACCCAGTACTTC.

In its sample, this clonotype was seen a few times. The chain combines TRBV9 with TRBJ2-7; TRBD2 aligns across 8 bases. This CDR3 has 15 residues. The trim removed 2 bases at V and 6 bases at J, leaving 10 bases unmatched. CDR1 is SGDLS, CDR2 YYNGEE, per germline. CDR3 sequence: CASSVSPGGGPEQYF. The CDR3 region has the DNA TGTGCCAGCAGCGTTTCTCCGGGGGGGGGCCCCGAGCAGTACTTC.

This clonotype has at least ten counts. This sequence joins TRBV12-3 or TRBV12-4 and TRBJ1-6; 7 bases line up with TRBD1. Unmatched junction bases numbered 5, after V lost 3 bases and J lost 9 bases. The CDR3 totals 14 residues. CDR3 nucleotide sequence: TGTGCCAGCAGTTTCACCTCAGGGGGTTCACCCCTCCACTTT. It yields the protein CASSFTSGGSPLHF.

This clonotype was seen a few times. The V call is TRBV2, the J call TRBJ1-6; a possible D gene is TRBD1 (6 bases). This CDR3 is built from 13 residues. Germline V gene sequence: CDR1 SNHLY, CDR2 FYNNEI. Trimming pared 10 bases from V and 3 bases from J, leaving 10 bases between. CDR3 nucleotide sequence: TGTGCCACCTGGGACATCTATAATTCACCCCTCCACTTT. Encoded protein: CATWDIYNSPLHF.

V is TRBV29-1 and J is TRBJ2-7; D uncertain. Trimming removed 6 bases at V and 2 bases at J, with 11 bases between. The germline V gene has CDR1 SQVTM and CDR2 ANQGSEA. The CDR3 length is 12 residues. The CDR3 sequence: CSVRMKPYEQYF. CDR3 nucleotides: TGCAGCGTGCGGATGAAACCCTACGAGCAGTACTTC.

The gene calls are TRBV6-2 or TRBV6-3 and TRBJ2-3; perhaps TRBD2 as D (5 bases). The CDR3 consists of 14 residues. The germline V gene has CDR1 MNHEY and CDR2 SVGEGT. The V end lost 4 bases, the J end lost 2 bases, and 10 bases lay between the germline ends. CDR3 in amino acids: CASSLVALTDTQYF. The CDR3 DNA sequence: TGTGCCAGCAGTTTGGTAGCGCTCACAGATACGCAGTATTTT.

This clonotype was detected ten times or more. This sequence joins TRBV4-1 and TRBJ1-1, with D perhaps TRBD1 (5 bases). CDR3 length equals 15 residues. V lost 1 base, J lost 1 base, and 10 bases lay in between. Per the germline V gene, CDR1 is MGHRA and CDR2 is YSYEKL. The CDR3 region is CASSQGQTRNTEAFF. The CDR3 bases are TGCGCCAGCAGCCAAGGACAGACCAGGAACACTGAAGCTTTCTTT.

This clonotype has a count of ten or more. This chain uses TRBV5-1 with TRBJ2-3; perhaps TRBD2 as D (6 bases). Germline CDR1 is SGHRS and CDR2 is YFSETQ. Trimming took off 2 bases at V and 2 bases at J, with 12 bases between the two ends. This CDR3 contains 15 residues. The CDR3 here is CASSLSSGVTDTQYF. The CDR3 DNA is TGCGCCAGCAGCTTAAGTTCGGGAGTCACAGATACGCAGTATTTT.

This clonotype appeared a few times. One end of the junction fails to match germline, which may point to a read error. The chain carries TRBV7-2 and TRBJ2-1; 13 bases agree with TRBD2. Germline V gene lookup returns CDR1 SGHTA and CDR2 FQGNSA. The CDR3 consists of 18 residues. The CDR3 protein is CAISRSKTSGRPYNEQFF. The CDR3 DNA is TGTGCCATCAGCCGATCGAAGACTAGCGGGAGGCCTTACAATGAGCAGTTCTTC.